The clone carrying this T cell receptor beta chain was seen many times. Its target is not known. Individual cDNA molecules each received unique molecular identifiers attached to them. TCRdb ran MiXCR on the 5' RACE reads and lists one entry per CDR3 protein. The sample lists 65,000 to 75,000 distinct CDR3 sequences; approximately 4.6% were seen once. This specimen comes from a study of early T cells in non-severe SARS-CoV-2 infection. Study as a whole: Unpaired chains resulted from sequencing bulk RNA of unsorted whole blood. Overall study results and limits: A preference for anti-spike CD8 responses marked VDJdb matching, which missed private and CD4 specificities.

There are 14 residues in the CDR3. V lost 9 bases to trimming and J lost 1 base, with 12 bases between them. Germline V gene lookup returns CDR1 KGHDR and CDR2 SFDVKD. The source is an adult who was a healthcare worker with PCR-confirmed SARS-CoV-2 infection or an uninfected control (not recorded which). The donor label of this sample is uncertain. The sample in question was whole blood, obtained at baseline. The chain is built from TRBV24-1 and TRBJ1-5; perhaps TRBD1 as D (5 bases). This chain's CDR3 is CATSRGRSNQPQHF. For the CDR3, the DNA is TGTGCCACCTCTAGGGGACGGAGCAATCAGCCCCAGCATTTT.